This T cell receptor (beta chain) is drawn from a study of blood T cell repertoires in COVID-19. Measured with immunoSEQ multiplex PCR; TCRdb has only the in-frame clones, and not every one. This sample has over 90,000 clones, with roughly 76% found just once. The V end was cut by 6 bases, the J end by 3 bases, with 12 bases between. The CDR3 loop spans 14 amino acids. Germline V gene sequence: CDR1 MNHEY, CDR2 SMNVEV (reference sequence). This clone was recorded many times. The sequence was collected from a man older than 75 with COVID-19, enrolled during active disease. The sequenced sample was peripheral blood. J is TRBJ1-5 and V is TRBV27, with D possibly being TRBD1 (5 bases). The CDR3 DNA reads TGTGCCAGCAGCGCGGGACTCCCCAATCAGCCCCAGCATTTT. It encodes CASSAGLPNQPQHF.